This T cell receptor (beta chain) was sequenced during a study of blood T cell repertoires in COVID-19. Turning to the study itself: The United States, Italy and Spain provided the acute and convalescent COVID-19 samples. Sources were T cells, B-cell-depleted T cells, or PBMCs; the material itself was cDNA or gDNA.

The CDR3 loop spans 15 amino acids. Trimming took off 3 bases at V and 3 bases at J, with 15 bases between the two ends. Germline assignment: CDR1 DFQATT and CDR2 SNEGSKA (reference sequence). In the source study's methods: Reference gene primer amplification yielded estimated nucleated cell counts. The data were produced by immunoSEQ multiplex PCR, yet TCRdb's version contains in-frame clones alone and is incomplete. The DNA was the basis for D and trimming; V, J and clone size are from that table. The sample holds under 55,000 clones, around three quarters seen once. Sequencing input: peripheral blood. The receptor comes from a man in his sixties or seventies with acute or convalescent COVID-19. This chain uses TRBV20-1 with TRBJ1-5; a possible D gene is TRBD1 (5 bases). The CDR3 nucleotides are TGCAGTGCTAGTGTGGCAGGGCGAGTCAATCAGCCCCAGCATTTT. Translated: CSASVAGRVNQPQHF.